This paragraph reports one TCR beta chain. Profiled with immunoSEQ multiplex PCR; TCRdb holds only in-frame clones, not every one. The sample lists some 300,000 clones; 85% to 90% were seen once. These data are taken from a study of blood T cell repertoires in COVID-19. The origin of this receptor is a woman aged 18 to 35 with acute COVID-19. The sequenced sample was PBMCs or T cells enriched from blood (not recorded which).

CDR3 sequence (DNA): TGTGCCAGCAGCCAAGGAATCTTCTTGAGCAATGAGCAGTTCTTC. This sequence encodes CASSQGIFLSNEQFF. V and J are TRBV14 and TRBJ2-1; D not certain. This CDR3 region has 15 residues. Trimming removed 1 base at V and 6 bases at J, with 13 bases between. Looked up from germline, CDR1 is SGHDN and CDR2 is FVKESK.